This passage covers 11 T cell receptor beta chains from one sample sequenced in a study of beta chain features in type 1 diabetes. Overall study findings and caveats: A moderate, significant TCRB CDR3 shortening appeared in type 1 diabetes across four CD4+ subsets.

These TCRs are of unknown antigen specificity. The investigators reverse transcribed all of the isolated RNA, so they sequenced expressed TCRB transcripts. Sequencing used immunoSEQ multiplex PCR; TCRdb keeps in-frame clones, though not all of them. The table shows hundreds of thousands of clones, with around 15% occurring only once. The sequenced sample consisted of naive CD4+ T cells from blood. Receptor source: a man younger than 30 with type 1 diabetes.

This clone has a handful of counts. The genes are TRBV30 and TRBJ2-7; the match to TRBD1 covers 7 bases. Looked up from germline, CDR1 is GTSNPN and CDR2 is SVGIG (reference sequence). The V and J ends lost 2 bases and 4 bases, in that order; junction bases with no gene match: 11. The CDR3 is made up of 15 amino acids. CDR3 in amino acids: CAWSPPGTAVYEQYF. The CDR3 DNA follows: TGTGCCTGGAGTCCTCCTGGGACAGCTGTATACGAGCAGTACTTC.

Only one count was recorded for this clone. The chain combines TRBV9 with TRBJ1-3; the D is unclear. The CDR3 is 15 amino acids. The germline V and J ends were trimmed by 0 bases and 4 bases, with 11 bases remaining between them. The germline V gene encodes CDR1 SGDLS and CDR2 YYNGEE. CDR3 sequence: CASSVGSPGGNTIYF. The DNA of the CDR3 is TGTGCCAGCAGCGTAGGATCTCCTGGCGGAAACACCATATATTTT.

This clone was counted only a few times. CDR3 in amino acids: CASSEGQGNFVGYTF. The CDR3 DNA reads TGTGCCAGCAGTGAGGGACAGGGCAACTTTGTAGGCTACACCTTC. The gene calls are TRBV6-4 and TRBJ1-2; 9 nucleotides line up with TRBD1. The CDR3 spans 15 residues. V was clipped by 3 bases and J by 8 bases; unmatched bases: 10. From germline, CDR1 is MRHNA and CDR2 SNTAGT.

Only a few counts were recorded for this clone. Different DNA sequences within this sample yield the same CDR3. The V call is TRBV9, the J call TRBJ1-2; no firm D call. Trimming pared 0 bases from V and 2 bases from J, leaving 8 bases between. CDR1 and CDR2 from the germline V gene are SGDLS and YYNGEE. CDR3 length: 14 amino acids. CDR3 in amino acids: CASSVAGQNYGYTF. Here the CDR3 DNA reads TGTGCCAGCAGCGTAGCTGGGCAGAACTATGGCTACACCTTC. Drawing the rest from reference TRBV9 and TRBJ1-2, the complete variable domain is DSGVTQTPKHLITATGQRVTLRCSPRSGDLSVYWYQQSLDQGLQFLIQYYNGEERAKGNILERFSAQQFPDLHSELNLSSLELGDSALYFCASSVAGQNYGYTFGSGTRLTVV.

A few counts support this clone. V and J are TRBV27 and TRBJ2-3, with D maybe TRBD2 (7 bases). The CDR3 runs 16 residues. V was cut by 6 bases and J by 6 bases, with 22 bases left in between. Germline lookup yields CDR1 MNHEY and CDR2 SMNVEV (reference sequence). The CDR3 loop reads CASSRASGGPSDTQYF. The CDR3 nucleotides are TGTGCCAGCAGCCGTGCCTCGGGGGGCCCTTCGGATACGCAGTATTTT.

This clone was recorded a few times. This chain links TRBV5-4 with TRBJ2-3; 11 bases are shared with TRBD2. This CDR3 region has 15 residues. V lost 4 bases to trimming and J lost 4 bases; unmatched junction nucleotides: 5. From germline, CDR1 is SGHNT and CDR2 YYREEE (reference sequence). The CDR3 coding sequence is TGTGCCAGCAGCCCCCTAGCGGGGGGAGCAGATACGCAGTATTTT. The encoded protein is CASSPLAGGADTQYF.

The CDR3 reads CASSPSLTVNTEAFF. CDR3 sequence (DNA): TGTGCCAGCTCACCATCCTTAACAGTGAACACTGAAGCTTTCTTT. V is TRBV18 and J is TRBJ1-1; D call uncertain. V lost 2 bases to trimming and J lost 0 bases, with 10 bases between them. CDR3 size: 15 residues. CDR1 KGHSH and CDR2 LQKENI come from the germline V gene. Using reference TRBV18 and TRBJ1-1 for the parts outside the CDR3, the full variable domain is NAGVMQNPRHLVRRRGQEARLRCSPMKGHSHVYWYRQLPEEGLKFMVYLQKENIIDESGMPKERFSAEFPKEGPSILRIQQVVRGDSAAYFCASSPSLTVNTEAFFGQGTRLTVV.

This clone appeared a few times. The chain employs TRBV7-9 and TRBJ1-2; 12 bases align to TRBD1. The ends lost 4 bases at V and 8 bases at J; junction bases unmatched: 8. The CDR3 loop spans 15 amino acids. Germline V gene sequence: CDR1 SEHNR, CDR2 FQNEAQ (reference sequence). In DNA form, the CDR3 reads TGTGCCAGCAGCTCACCGGGACAGGGGGCATTGGGCTACACCTTC. Translating it yields CASSSPGQGALGYTF.

A few counts support this clone. The chain is built from TRBV15 and TRBJ1-5; TRBD1 aligns across 7 bases. The CDR3 is made up of 16 amino acids. Unmatched junction bases numbered 9, after V lost 3 bases and J lost 4 bases. Germline V gene sequence: CDR1 LNHNV, CDR2 YYDKDF (reference sequence). The CDR3 region is CATSRVSGTANQPQHF. In DNA, the CDR3 is TGTGCCACCAGCAGGGTTTCCGGGACAGCAAATCAGCCCCAGCATTTT. The full variable domain, its missing parts supplied by reference TRBV15 and TRBJ1-5, is DAMVIQNPRYQVTQFGKPVTLSCSQTLNHNVMYWYQQKSSQAPKLLFHYYDKDFNNEADTPDNFQSRRPNTSFCFLDIRSPGLGDTAMYLCATSRVSGTANQPQHFGDGTRLSIL.

The chain's CDR3 is CASSSNTAATDTQYF. The CDR3 coding sequence is TGTGCCAGCAGTTCTAACACGGCGGCCACAGATACGCAGTATTTT. This chain joins TRBV6-5 and TRBJ2-3; D is undetermined. The germline V gene has CDR1 MNHEY and CDR2 SVGAGI. The CDR3 has 15 amino acids. Trimming took 4 bases from V and 2 from J, leaving 13 bases between them.

The chain couples TRBV9 to TRBJ2-7; unclear D gene. CDR1 and CDR2 from the germline V gene are SGDLS and YYNGEE. The CDR3 is made up of 15 amino acids. Trimming left V 0 bases short and J 3 bases short, with 13 bases between. The CDR3 DNA reads TGTGCCAGCAGCGTAGTGTCCGGGTTCCACTACGAGCAGTACTTC. Translating it yields CASSVVSGFHYEQYF.